The 8 T cell receptor beta chains in this list originate from one sample, sequenced in a study of CD8+ T cells in alopecia areata. Regarding treatment: oral pan-JAK inhibitor, 5-10 mg twice daily. Investigators isolated RNA and reverse transcribed it into cDNA to act as the sequencing template. Libraries were prepared by immunoSEQ multiplex PCR; TCRdb keeps only in-frame clonotypes and omits some of them. This sample yields some 170,000 clones, of which 58% are seen a single time; 16% belongs to the top ten. Here the sequenced sample was CD4+ T cells sorted from blood, taken at approximately week 55, from a patient treated with tofacitinib. These TCRs come from a human donor with alopecia areata.

This clone was detected a few times. V gene TRBV15 combines with J gene TRBJ1-4; 8 nucleotides match TRBD1. From germline, CDR1 is LNHNV and CDR2 YYDKDF (reference sequence). This CDR3 is 14 amino acids long. Trimming at V came to 4 bases and at J to 7 bases, leaving 5 bases not matched to a gene. The CDR3 DNA is TGTGCCACCAGCACAAGACAGGGGACTGAAAAACTGTTTTTT. It is translated as CATSTRQGTEKLFF. The complete variable domain, with remaining parts taken from reference TRBV15 and TRBJ1-4, reads DAMVIQNPRYQVTQFGKPVTLSCSQTLNHNVMYWYQQKSSQAPKLLFHYYDKDFNNEADTPDNFQSRRPNTSFCFLDIRSPGLGDTAMYLCATSTRQGTEKLFFGSGTQLSVL.

This chain links TRBV30 with TRBJ2-4; D not resolved. The CDR3 is 15 residues long. Germline assignment: CDR1 GTSNPN and CDR2 SVGIG (reference sequence). V shed 3 bases and J shed 0 bases, with 12 bases lying between them. CDR3 sequence reads: CAWSPQVLAKNIQYF. The CDR3 region has the DNA TGTGCCTGGAGCCCCCAGGTACTAGCCAAAAACATTCAGTACTTC.

The V and J genes are TRBV9 and TRBJ1-2; possible D gene TRBD1, 5 bases. The CDR3 totals 15 residues. Trimming shortened V by 0 bases and J by 5 bases, and 14 bases separated the two germline ends. CDR1 SGDLS and CDR2 YYNGEE come from the germline V gene. CDR3 sequence: CASSVEVGAGYGYTF. CDR3 DNA sequence: TGTGCCAGCAGCGTAGAGGTAGGGGCGGGATATGGCTACACCTTC. Supplemented by reference TRBV9 and TRBJ1-2, the full variable domain reads DSGVTQTPKHLITATGQRVTLRCSPRSGDLSVYWYQQSLDQGLQFLIQYYNGEERAKGNILERFSAQQFPDLHSELNLSSLELGDSALYFCASSVEVGAGYGYTFGSGTRLTVV.

The CDR3 protein is CASSTRWGRNSPLHF. The CDR3 region has the DNA TGTGCCAGCAGTACTAGGTGGGGAAGGAATTCACCCCTCCACTTT. The rearrangement joins TRBV5-6 to TRBJ1-6; D uncertain. V was clipped by 5 bases and J by 7 bases, with 16 bases between them. CDR3 length: 15 residues. From germline, CDR1 is SGHDT and CDR2 YYEEEE.

This clone was picked up many times. The genes are TRBV27 and TRBJ1-5; weak D call: TRBD1 (6 bases). Per germline, CDR1 MNHEY and CDR2 SMNVEV (reference sequence). The CDR3 runs 14 residues. Between the trimmed V and J ends, which lost 8 bases and 7 bases, there was a span of 18 bases. The CDR3 sequence: CASSLAGVGQPQHF. The CDR3 DNA sequence: TGTGCCAGCTCACTTGCAGGGGTTGGGCAGCCCCAGCATTTT.

This chain links TRBV30 with TRBJ2-7; D possibly corresponds to TRBD1 (5 bases). V was pared by 0 bases and J by 4 bases, with 13 bases between. The CDR3 runs 14 residues. Germline V gene sequence: CDR1 GTSNPN, CDR2 SVGIG (reference sequence). The DNA for the CDR3 is TGTGCCTGGAGTGTACCAGGGCAGAGATACGAGCAGTACTTC. It encodes CAWSVPGQRYEQYF.

The chain is built from TRBV30 and TRBJ2-2, with a tentative D call TRBD2 (6 bases). Looked up from germline, CDR1 is GTSNPN and CDR2 is SVGIG (reference sequence). This CDR3 has 15 amino acids. V dropped 2 bases and J dropped 5 bases, with 15 bases sitting between them. In DNA form, the CDR3 reads TGTGCCTGGAGTCCAGGAGGGGCTCGGACCGGGGAGCTGTTTTTT. This translates into CAWSPGGARTGELFF.

The sample holds a few counts of this clone. The chain couples TRBV5-1 to TRBJ2-3, with TRBD2 as a possible D gene (5 bases). This CDR3 comprises 16 residues. The germline gives CDR1 SGHRS, CDR2 YFSETQ. V was trimmed by 4 bases and J by 8 bases, leaving 23 bases between them. The CDR3 reads CASSPRPAGGGGTQYF. CDR3 coding DNA: TGCGCCAGCAGCCCCCGGCCGGCTGGCGGTGGAGGTACGCAGTATTTT.